This T cell receptor beta chain was profiled in a study of vaccination and CD4 T cells after COVID-19 (dated by TCRdb to between 2020 and 2023). Concerning the study at large: SARS-CoV-2 positivity had been established in the convalescent patients by nasal swab PCR, and mild disease was recorded in about 9 of these patients and severe disease in one. Control cultures used a CEFX viral epitope pool as positive control, an HIV-1 Nef peptide pool as negative control, or no peptide. The cultures were stimulated with overlapping spike peptide pools from SARS-CoV-2 and from the common cold coronaviruses HCoV-NL63, HCoV-OC43 and HCoV-229E. Participants received two doses of either the Pfizer-BioNTech BNT162b2 vaccine (n=8) or the Moderna mRNA-1273 vaccine (n=2). Post-COVID blood samples from convalescent patients were collected a median of approximately 93 days after diagnosis, with a range of 35 to 161 days. The convalescent cohort comprised six males and four females, including two Hispanic individuals, seven Caucasians, two Asians and one multiracial person. The time from the second vaccine dose to post-vaccine blood sampling had a median of around 72 days and ranged from about 12 to 250 days. In nine to eleven COVID-19 convalescent patients and a few infection-naive healthy vaccine recipients, researchers compared the spike-specific CD4+ TCR repertoire from before mRNA vaccination with the repertoire from after. Broad study findings and their caveats: The median count of SARS-CoV-2-reactive clonotypes went up from roughly 21 after infection to 38 after vaccination, although the change was not significant. In convalescent patients, a median roughly 85% of post-vaccine SARS-CoV-2-reactive clones were detected only after vaccination, suggesting vaccine-specific priming. Only a relatively small number of convalescent patients were included in the study, and early timepoints following natural infection were not analyzed. Nearly all vaccine-specific clones in convalescent patients (304 of 307) were mono-reactive for SARS-CoV-2 spike rather than cross-reactive with common cold coronaviruses.

Read against the paper, the sample's treatment or condition label means: approximately nine-day PBMC culture with coronavirus spike peptide pools or control peptides (ViraFEST assay). To expand antigen-specific T cells with peptide pools and then pick out the expanded clonotypes through TCR sequencing, the study relied on the ViraFEST assay. Positive SARS-CoV-2 PCR tests in the convalescent patients dated from March to December 2020, before Alpha, Beta and Delta variants emerged in the United States. PBMCs were cultured at approximately 2.1 million per well in IMDM supplemented with around 5.5% human AB serum and about 10 IU/ml IL-2, with about 10 ug/ml peptide pools added. Half of the culture medium was replaced with fresh IL-2-containing medium on days 3 and 7. After 9 to 11 days of culture, CD4+ T cells were isolated by negative selection with the EasySep CD4+ T cell isolation kit. Ficoll-Paque Plus gradient centrifugation was used to isolate PBMCs from whole blood, and the isolated PBMCs were then either used fresh or cryopreserved at -140C. Each culture condition was generally run in triplicate wells.

Inclusive of the bounding cysteine and phenylalanine, the CDR3 is 14 residues long. Only the CDR3 portion is preserved as DNA: 42 bases, with reading frame beginning at the first base. Trimming removed 2 bases from V and 9 bases from J, leaving 17 bases between the germline ends. Taken from the germline V gene, the CDR1 and CDR2 loops are SGHRS and YFSETQ. On this clonotype: Its recognized antigen is unknown. There are no base qualities to consult, and no much larger clone falls within one base.

Library prep was done by PCR. TCR sequencing of DNA from cultured CD4+ T cells used the Oncomine TCR Beta short-read assay at the Johns Hopkins FTIC core. The QIAamp micro DNA kit was used to extract genomic DNA from the cultured CD4+ T cells. Oncomine TCR Beta libraries made from cultured CD4+ T cells were pooled using unique dual indexes and sequenced on an Illumina iSeq 100. In the original analysis: Non-productive sequences were filtered out, and CDR3s that did not start with C, did not end with F or W, or were shorter than 7 amino acids were discarded. The MANAFEST web application was used to identify antigen-specific clonotypes by comparing peptide-stimulated wells against reference wells and other culture wells. To be called positive, a clone needed an FDR below 0.05, an odds ratio above 5, and a productive frequency above 0.1% in at least two of three replicate wells. A clonotype counted as cross-reactive if it showed significant expansion both in the SARS-CoV-2 spike wells and in at least one common cold coronavirus spike condition. CDR3 homology was assessed with Levenshtein distances (stringdist) and unrooted phylogenetic trees (ape) in R version 3.6.1. In TCRdb, the public reads were trimmed at Q25 with fastp and aligned with MiXCR, with productive beta chains retained. CDR3 protein duplicates are merged, each entry listing the most common genes and DNA. TCRdb, not the authors, supplied the V and J calls. Recorded for this sample are 20,000 to 25,000 distinct CDR3 sequences; around 43% of them occurred a single time. The ten biggest clones cover about an eighth of the sample.

The sequence came from a human donor who had recovered from COVID-19. Recombination linked TRBV5-1 to TRBJ1-1, with TRBD1 perhaps the D gene, on 5 matching bases. The sequenced material came from CD4+ T cells from blood, cultured in vitro. The base sequence is TGCGCCAGCAGCTTCGGGACCGATAGTCGAAAAGCTTTCTTT. Translated, it reads CASSFGTDSRKAFF.